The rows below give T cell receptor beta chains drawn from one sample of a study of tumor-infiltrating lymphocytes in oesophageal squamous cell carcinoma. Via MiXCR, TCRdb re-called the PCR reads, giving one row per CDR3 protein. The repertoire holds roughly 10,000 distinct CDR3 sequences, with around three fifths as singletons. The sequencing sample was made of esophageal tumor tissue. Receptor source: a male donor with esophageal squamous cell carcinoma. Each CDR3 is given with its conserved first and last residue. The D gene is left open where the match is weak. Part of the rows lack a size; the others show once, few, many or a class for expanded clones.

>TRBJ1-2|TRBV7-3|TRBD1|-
CASSPNTGGYGYTF
TGTGCCAGCAGCCCAAACACAGGGGGCTATGGCTACACCTTC
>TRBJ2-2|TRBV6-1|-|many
CASIGTGELFF
TGTGCCAGCATCGGGACCGGGGAGCTGTTTTTT
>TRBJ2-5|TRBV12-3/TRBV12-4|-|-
CASSVVPVQETQYF
TGTGCCAGCAGTGTAGTCCCGGTCCAAGAGACCCAGTACTTC
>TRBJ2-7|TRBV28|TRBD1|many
CASSLPPGQGTYEQYF
TGTGCCAGCAGTCTACCTCCGGGACAGGGGACCTACGAGCAGTACTTC
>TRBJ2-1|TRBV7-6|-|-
CASSLGYRGGWDEQFF
TGTGCCAGCAGCTTAGGTTACAGGGGAGGATGGGATGAGCAGTTCTTC
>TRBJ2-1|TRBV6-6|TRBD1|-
CASSGQAQAEQFF
TGTGCCAGCAGTGGACAGGCCCAGGCTGAGCAGTTCTTC
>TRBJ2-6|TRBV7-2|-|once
CASSLVRGYSHSGANVLTF
TGTGCCAGCAGCTTAGTTCGGGGATACTCCCACTCTGGGGCCAACGTCCTGACTTTC
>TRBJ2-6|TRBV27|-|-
CASSFRSSNVAGANVLTF
TGTGCCAGCAGTTTTCGGAGTTCCAACGTAGCTGGGGCCAACGTCCTGACTTTC
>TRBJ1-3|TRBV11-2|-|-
CASSLGSYGNTIYF
TGTGCCAGCAGCTTAGGGTCATACGGAAACACCATATATTTT
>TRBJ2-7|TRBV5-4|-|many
CASSRTSYEQYF
TGTGCCAGCAGCCGAACTAGCTACGAGCAGTACTTC
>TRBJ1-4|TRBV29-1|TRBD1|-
CSVELPTGTNEKLFF
TGCAGCGTGGAGCTACCGACAGGGACTAATGAAAAACTGTTTTTT
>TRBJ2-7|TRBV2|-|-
CASTVQGGAYEQYF
TGTGCCAGCACCGTCCAGGGGGGGGCCTACGAGCAGTACTTC
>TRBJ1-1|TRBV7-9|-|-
CASSTWGDHTEAFF
TGTGCCAGCAGCACTTGGGGGGACCACACTGAAGCTTTCTTT
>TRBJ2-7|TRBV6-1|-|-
CASTGMGPYEQYF
TGTGCCAGCACCGGAATGGGCCCCTACGAGCAGTACTTC
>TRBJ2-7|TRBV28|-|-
CASSLRGPYEQYF
TGTGCCAGCAGTCTAAGGGGTCCCTACGAGCAGTACTTC
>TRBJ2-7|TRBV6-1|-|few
CASRLTKSYEQYF
TGTGCCAGCAGATTGACAAAATCCTACGAGCAGTACTTC
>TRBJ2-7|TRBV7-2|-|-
CASSFGQLSYEQYF
TGTGCCAGCAGCTTTGGACAGCTCTCCTACGAGCAGTACTTC
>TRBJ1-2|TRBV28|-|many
CAIGYPSSNYGYTF
TGTGCCATCGGATACCCCTCATCTAACTATGGCTACACCTTC
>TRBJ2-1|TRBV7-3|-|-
CASSLKGGSSYNEQFF
TGTGCCAGCAGCTTAAAGGGGGGTAGCTCCTACAATGAGCAGTTCTTC
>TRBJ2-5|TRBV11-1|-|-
CASSSSGQETQYF
TGTGCCAGCAGCTCCAGCGGGCAAGAGACCCAGTACTTC
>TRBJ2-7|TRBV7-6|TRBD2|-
CASSFLAGGADTQYF
TGTGCCAGCAGCTTTCTGGCGGGAGGAGCAGATACGCAGTACTTC
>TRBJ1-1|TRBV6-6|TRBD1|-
CASRGNMGQGVTEAFF
TGTGCCAGCAGGGGTAACATGGGACAGGGGGTCACTGAAGCTTTCTTT
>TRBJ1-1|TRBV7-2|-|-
CASSKGEGNTEAFF
TGTGCCAGCAGCAAGGGAGAGGGGAACACTGAAGCTTTCTTT
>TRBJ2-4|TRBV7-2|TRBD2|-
CASRHPLGLAGGPRNIQYF
TGTGCCAGCAGACACCCCCTCGGACTAGCGGGAGGGCCGAGGAACATTCAGTACTTC
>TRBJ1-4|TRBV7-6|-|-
CASSLGSGREKLFF
TGTGCCAGCAGCCTGGGCTCGGGTCGGGAAAAACTGTTTTTT
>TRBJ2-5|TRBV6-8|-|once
CASRSLETQYF
TGTGCCAGCAGGTCTTTGGAGACCCAGTACTTC
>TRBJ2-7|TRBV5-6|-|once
CASSLILSTYEQYF
TGTGCCAGCAGCTTGATCCTGTCGACCTACGAGCAGTACTTC
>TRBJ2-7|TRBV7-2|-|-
CASSLVWSSYEQYF
TGTGCCAGCAGCTTAGTCTGGTCCTCCTACGAGCAGTACTTC
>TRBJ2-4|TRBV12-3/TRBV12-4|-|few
CASSRPGGAAKNIQYF
TGTGCCAGCAGTAGACCCGGTGGAGCGGCCAAAAACATTCAGTACTTC
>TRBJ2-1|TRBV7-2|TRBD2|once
CASTPRGGSSYNEQFF
TGTGCCAGCACCCCCCGGGGCGGGAGCTCCTACAATGAGCAGTTCTTC
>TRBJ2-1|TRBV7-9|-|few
CASSTKYNEQFF
TGTGCCAGCAGTACTAAGTACAATGAGCAGTTCTTC
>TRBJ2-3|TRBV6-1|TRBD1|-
CASRVQGATDTQYF
TGTGCCAGCAGAGTACAGGGGGCTACAGATACGCAGTATTTT
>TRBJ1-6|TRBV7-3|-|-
CASSARGGGRSPLHF
TGTGCCAGCAGCGCCCGAGGGGGGGGCCGGTCACCCCTCCACTTT
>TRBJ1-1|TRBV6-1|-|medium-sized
CASSLEGGGNTEAFF
TGTGCCAGCAGCCTTGAAGGGGGAGGGAACACTGAAGCTTTCTTT
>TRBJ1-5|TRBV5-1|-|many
CASSRWGGGPQHF
TGCGCCAGCAGCCGTTGGGGTGGAGGGCCCCAGCATTTT
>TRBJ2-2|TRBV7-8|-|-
CASSLVVPGLGELFF
TGTGCCAGCAGCTTAGTGGTCCCGGGTCTCGGGGAGCTGTTTTTT
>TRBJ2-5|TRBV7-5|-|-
CISVPEAGLAEGSNNEQYF
-
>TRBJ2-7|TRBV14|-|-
CASSPLAHSYEQYF
TGTGCCAGCAGCCCCTTAGCTCATTCCTACGAGCAGTACTTC
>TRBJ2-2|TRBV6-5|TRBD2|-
CASRGLAGGTSLFF
TGTGCCAGCAGGGGACTAGCGGGGGGGACGTCGCTGTTTTTT
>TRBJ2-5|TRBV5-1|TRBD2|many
CASSPLTSGRAGTETQYF
TGCGCCAGCAGCCCCCTGACTAGCGGGAGGGCCGGTACGGAGACCCAGTACTTC
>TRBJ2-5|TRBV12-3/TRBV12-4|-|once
CASRRTRLDLKETQYF
TGTGCCAGCAGAAGGACTCGACTAGATTTGAAGGAGACCCAGTACTTC